This TCR beta chain stems from a study of blood T cell repertoires in COVID-19. Study context: Sources were T cells, B-cell-depleted T cells, or PBMCs; the material itself was cDNA or gDNA.

The repertoire was sequenced with immunoSEQ multiplex PCR; TCRdb's copy has only in-frame clones and lacks some. Of approximately 220,000 clones in the sample, about four fifths were seen once. Cohorts were determined from participant-reported clinical history. This TCR was sampled from a woman between 50 and 59 years old who had been exposed to COVID-19. Source material: PBMCs or T cells enriched from blood (not recorded which).

DNA for the CDR3: TGCAGTGCTAGAGCTCCTACTGAAGCTTTCTTT. Translating gives CSARAPTEAFF. The V and J genes are TRBV20-1 and TRBJ1-1; D remains unclear. The germline V gene encodes CDR1 DFQATT and CDR2 SNEGSKA (reference sequence). V lost 1 base to trimming and J lost 5 bases, with 5 bases between them. This CDR3 is built from 11 residues.